The present entry profiles one TCR beta chain with its context. Its specificity is unknown. The sample comes from a study of OX40 agonist ivuxolimab in advanced cancers. Study-level findings and limits: Antigen specificity of clonally expanded peripheral T cells was not established.

This CDR3 has 13 amino acids. Trimming pared 2 bases from V and 2 bases from J, leaving 6 bases between. CDR1 and CDR2 (germline): SGDLS, YYNGEE. Data came from immunoSEQ multiplex PCR; TCRdb stores just in-frame clones and leaves some out. The sample consists of around 68,000 clones, 86% of them appearing once. The starting material was CD4+ or CD8+ T cells sorted from blood, obtained in a trial of the OX40 agonist ivuxolimab. The receptor was isolated from an adult with an advanced solid tumor such as melanoma, head and neck, liver or kidney cancer. The rearrangement joins TRBV9 to TRBJ2-3; D is uncertain. CDR3: CASSVAATDTQYF. The CDR3 coding sequence is TGTGCCAGCAGCGTCGCAGCCACAGATACGCAGTATTTT.